This T cell receptor (beta chain) was recorded in a study of human T cells and chemical hapten exposure. Across the whole study: A mostly female patient group had alopecia areata, totalis or universalis. Study-wide results and limits: Counts of TCRs above 1 in 1000 frequency stayed unchanged with DPC sensitization.

Stated time point: patch test 1, 2 weeks after DPC sensitization. Sample treatment: therapeutic diphenylcyclopropenone sensitization with weekly scalp DPC. Unique molecular identifiers were linked by the library to individual cDNA molecules. TCRdb re-derived calls from the RACE reads in MiXCR, one entry per CDR3 protein. Of around 50,000 distinct CDR3 sequences listed, around 9.3% are singletons. The table lists this clonotype with many counts. Antigen unknown. The sequence came from a woman aged 45-60 years with alopecia areata. Some clones in this sample may be carry-over from other donors' samples. The sequences come from whole blood, collected in connection with sensitization to the hapten diphenylcyclopropenone (DPC).

The CDR3 DNA reads TGTGCCAGCAGCTTAGCGGGGACCCCCACAGATACGCAGTATTTT. As protein: CASSLAGTPTDTQYF. This chain joins TRBV7-6 and TRBJ2-3; D is possibly TRBD1 or TRBD2 (5 bases each). CDR1 and CDR2 from the germline V gene are SGHVS and FNYEAQ. The CDR3 length is 15 residues. V lost 0 bases and J lost 2, with 9 bases in between. Drawing the rest from reference TRBV7-6 and TRBJ2-3, the complete variable domain is GAGVSQSPRYKVTKRGQDVALRCDPISGHVSLYWYRQALGQGPEFLTYFNYEAQQDKSGLPNDRFSAERPEGSISTLTIQRTEQRDSAMYRCASSLAGTPTDTQYFGPGTRLTVL.